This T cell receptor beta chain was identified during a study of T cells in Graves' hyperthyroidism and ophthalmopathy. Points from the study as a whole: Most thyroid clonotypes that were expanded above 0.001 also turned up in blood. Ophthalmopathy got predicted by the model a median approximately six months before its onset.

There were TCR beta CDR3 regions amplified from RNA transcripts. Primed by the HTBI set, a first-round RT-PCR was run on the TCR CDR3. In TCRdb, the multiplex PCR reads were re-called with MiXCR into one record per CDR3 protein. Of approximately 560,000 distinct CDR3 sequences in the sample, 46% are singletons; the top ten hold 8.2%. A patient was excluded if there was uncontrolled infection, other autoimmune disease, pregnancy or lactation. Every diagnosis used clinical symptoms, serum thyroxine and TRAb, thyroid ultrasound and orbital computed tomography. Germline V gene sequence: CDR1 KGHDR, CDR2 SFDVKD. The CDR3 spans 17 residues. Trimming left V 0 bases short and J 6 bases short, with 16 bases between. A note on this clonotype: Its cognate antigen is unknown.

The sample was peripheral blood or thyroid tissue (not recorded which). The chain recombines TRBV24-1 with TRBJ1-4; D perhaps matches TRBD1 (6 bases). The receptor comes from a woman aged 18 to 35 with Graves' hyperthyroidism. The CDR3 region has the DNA TGTGCCACCAGTGATTTGTGGAGCGGACAGATACATGAAAAACTGTTTTTT. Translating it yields CATSDLWSGQIHEKLFF.